This T cell receptor beta chain comes out of a study of T cell responses to AZD1222 COVID-19 vaccine (dated by TCRdb to the early 2020s). With regard to the full study: AZD1222 recipients given second doses at about 4 weeks or at about 12 weeks were pooled, since spike-specific TCR depth and breadth were not found to differ between the two schedules. Trial participants were enrolled by age into 18-55, 56-69 and 70-plus year subgroups, with around 150, 28 and 57 TCR-sequenced participants respectively. TCR sequencing covered about 230 trial participants: 200 to 220 given two doses of AZD1222 and about 26 given two doses of MenACWY control vaccine. Overall results and qualifications from the work: CD4 TCRs associated with the vaccine covered the entire spike protein, and the dominant responses were in regions 160-218 and 743-854. A significant rise in spike-specific TCR breadth and depth was observed after two AZD1222 doses relative to day 0 and relative to MenACWY recipients. The 56-69-year group was small, and its depth increase did not reach significance, likely because of low power. Conclusions about previously exposed vaccinees were limited because only six AZD1222 recipients were SARS-CoV-2 seropositive at baseline. Participants were mostly white British and included more females than males, and it was suggested by the authors that clonal diversity may have been underestimated. Epitopes outside the regions mutated in the B.1.351 and B.1.1.7 variants were reportedly recognized by nearly half of the unique spike-specific TCRs. No day 14 peak-response samples were available, so repertoires were characterized only after the peak T cell response.

Explained via the paper, the time point label denotes: baseline before first vaccination. Samples from vaccinated people were obtained from the UK trials COV001 and COV002, which included a single-blind randomized controlled phase 2/3 trial of AZD1222 (ChAdOx1 nCoV-19) in healthy adults. Trial participant PBMC samples were collected at day 0 and day 28 after the second dose for TCRbeta chain sequencing. Comments on this clone: Its cognate antigen has yet to be identified. No qualities accompany the bases; no much larger clone lies one base away.

The CDR3 regions of human TCRbeta chains were subjected to immunosequencing. Per the source publication's procedure: Repertoire TCRs were checked for matches against a reference library of SARS-CoV-2-specific TCRs that had been generated using the MIRA antigen-specificity platform. Breadth meant the fraction of unique TCRs that were SARS-CoV-2-associated, whereas depth meant the fraction of total T cells that were SARS-CoV-2-associated. Using the MIRA data, every spike-specific TCR was mapped to the spike region that the TCR reacted to and assigned to either a CD4 or a CD8 class. Log10-transformed breadth and depth values were compared by one-way ANOVA with Sidak's multiple comparisons tests. The source is immuneACCESS, and TCRdb retained only in-frame sequences with V and J called. Part of the clones is not carried over; for the studies checked, unresolved V genes explain less than half of this, and the remainder is unexplained. The V and J calls and clone size come from that table; D and trimming were worked out from the DNA. The sample contains about 120,000 clones, over 85% of them found a single time. Of the sample, approximately 4.8% is held by the ten largest clones.

The sequence derives from an adult in good health. The source material was peripheral blood, sampled on day 0 of AZD1222 vaccination.

The CDR3 protein sequence reads: CASSLAPRGTGELFF. The nucleotides are TGTGCCAGCAGCTTAGCCCCTCGGGGGACCGGGGAGCTGTTTTTT. The sequence links TRBV11-2 to TRBJ2-2; the D segment could be TRBD2, given 6 matching bases. V is pared back by 1 base and J by 5 bases, with 11 bases lying between the germline termini. There are 15 amino acids in the CDR3, from cysteine to phenylalanine inclusive. Of the read, only the CDR3 DNA is kept; its 45 bases are in frame from base 1. Per the germline V gene, SGHAT is the CDR1 and FQNNGV is the CDR2.